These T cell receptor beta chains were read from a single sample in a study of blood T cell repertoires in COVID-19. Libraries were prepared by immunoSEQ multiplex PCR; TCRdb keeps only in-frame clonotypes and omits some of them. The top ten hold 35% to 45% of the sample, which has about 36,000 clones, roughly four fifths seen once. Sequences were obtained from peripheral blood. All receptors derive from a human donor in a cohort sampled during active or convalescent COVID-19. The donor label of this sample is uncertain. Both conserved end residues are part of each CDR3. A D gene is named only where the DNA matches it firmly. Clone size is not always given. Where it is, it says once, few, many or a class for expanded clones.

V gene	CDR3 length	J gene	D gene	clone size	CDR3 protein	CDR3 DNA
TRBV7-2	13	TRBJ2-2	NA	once	CASSLRFTGELFF	TGTGCCAGCAGCTTGAGATTCACCGGGGAGCTGTTTTTT
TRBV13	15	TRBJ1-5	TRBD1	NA	CASSLGQGGVGPQHF	TGTGCCAGCAGCCTCGGACAGGGGGGTGTAGGGCCCCAGCATTTT
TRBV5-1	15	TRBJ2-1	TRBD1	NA	CASSDGTGDYNEQFF	TGCGCCAGCAGCGACGGGACAGGGGATTACAATGAGCAGTTCTTC
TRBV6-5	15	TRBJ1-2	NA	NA	CASSTGQGRNYGYTF	TGTGCCAGCAGCACCGGGCAGGGGCGGAACTATGGCTACACCTTC
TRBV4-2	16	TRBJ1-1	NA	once	CASSQGPGREDTEAFF	TGTGCCAGCAGCCAAGGCCCCGGAAGGGAGGACACTGAAGCTTTCTTT
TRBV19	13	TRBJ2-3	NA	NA	CASSIPGQDTQYF	TGTGCCAGTAGTATTCCTGGGCAGGATACGCAGTATTTT
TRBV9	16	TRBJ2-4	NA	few	CASSVGQEIAKNIQYF	TGTGCCAGCAGCGTAGGACAGGAGATAGCCAAAAACATTCAGTACTTC
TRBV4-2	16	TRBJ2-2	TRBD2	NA	CASSLRAGVGTGELFF	TGTGCCAGCAGCCTGCGAGCGGGAGTGGGCACCGGGGAGCTGTTTTTT
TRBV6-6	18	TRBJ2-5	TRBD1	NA	CASSRDREFRGDVETQYF	TGTGCCAGCAGTCGGGACAGGGAATTTAGAGGGGATGTTGAGACCCAGTACTTC
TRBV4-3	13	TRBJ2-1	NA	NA	CASSHISGDEQFF	TGCGCCAGCAGCCATATCAGCGGAGATGAGCAGTTCTTC
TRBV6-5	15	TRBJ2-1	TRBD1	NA	CASSFRQGARNEQFF	TGTGCCAGCAGTTTCCGACAGGGGGCGCGTAATGAGCAGTTCTTC
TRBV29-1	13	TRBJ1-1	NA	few	CSVEAPQYTEAFF	TGCAGCGTTGAAGCCCCCCAGTACACTGAAGCTTTCTTT
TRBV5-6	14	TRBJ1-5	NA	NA	CASSLGLFNQPQHF	TGTGCCAGCAGCTTGGGACTATTCAATCAGCCCCAGCATTTT
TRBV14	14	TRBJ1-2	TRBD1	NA	CASSQAQGAGGYTF	TGTGCCAGCAGCCAAGCACAGGGGGCGGGAGGCTACACCTTC
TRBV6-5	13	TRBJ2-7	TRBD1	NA	CASRPGQFYEQYF	TGTGCCAGCAGGCCGGGACAGTTCTACGAGCAGTACTTC
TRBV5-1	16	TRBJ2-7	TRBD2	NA	CASSTRTSGSLYEQYF	TGCGCCAGCAGCACTCGGACTAGCGGGAGTCTCTACGAGCAGTACTTC
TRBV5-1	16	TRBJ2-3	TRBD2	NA	CASSLEGTSGTDTQYF	TGCGCCAGCAGCTTGGAAGGGACTAGCGGCACAGATACGCAGTATTTT
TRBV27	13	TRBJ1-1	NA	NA	CASSLWGGREAFF	TGTGCCAGCAGTCTCTGGGGGGGGCGAGAAGCTTTCTTT
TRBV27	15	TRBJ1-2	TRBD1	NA	CASSLSNRGIGGYTF	TGTGCCAGCAGTTTATCGAACAGGGGAATTGGTGGCTACACCTTC
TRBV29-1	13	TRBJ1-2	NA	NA	CSVLLRAGQGYTF	TGCAGCGTCTTACTGAGGGCCGGGCAGGGCTACACCTTC
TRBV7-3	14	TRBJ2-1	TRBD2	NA	CASSLLAGGDEQFF	TGTGCCAGCAGCCTACTAGCGGGAGGGGATGAGCAGTTCTTC
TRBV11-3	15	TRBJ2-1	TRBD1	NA	CAGTLPGTARDEQFF	TGTGCCGGCACCCTCCCCGGGACAGCGAGGGATGAGCAGTTCTTC
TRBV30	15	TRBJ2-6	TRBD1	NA	CAWRRQGTGANVLTF	TGTGCCTGGAGGAGACAGGGGACTGGGGCCAACGTCCTGACTTTC
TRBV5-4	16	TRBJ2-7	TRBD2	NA	CASSSRTSGKPYEQYF	TGTGCCAGCAGCTCCAGGACTAGCGGGAAACCCTACGAGCAGTACTTC
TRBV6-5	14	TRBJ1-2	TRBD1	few	CASSYTGQGIGYTF	TGTGCCAGCAGTTATACGGGACAGGGAATTGGCTACACCTTC
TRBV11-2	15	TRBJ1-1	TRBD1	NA	CASSLGTGLNTEAFF	TGTGCCAGCAGCTTAGGGACAGGCCTGAACACTGAAGCTTTCTTT
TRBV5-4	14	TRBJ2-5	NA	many	CASSLSGEMETQYF	TGTGCCAGCAGCCTGTCAGGGGAAATGGAGACCCAGTACTTC
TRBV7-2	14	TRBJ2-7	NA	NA	CASSLSPQTYEQYF	TGTGCCAGCAGCTTATCCCCACAGACCTACGAGCAGTACTTC
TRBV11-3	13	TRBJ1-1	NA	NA	CASSLVNGGEAFF	TGTGCCAGCAGCTTAGTTAACGGCGGTGAAGCTTTCTTT
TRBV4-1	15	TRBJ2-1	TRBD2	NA	CASSQPSGRKYEQFF	TGCGCCAGCAGCCAACCGAGCGGGAGAAAGTATGAGCAGTTCTTC
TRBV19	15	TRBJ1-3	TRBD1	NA	CASSRGQNSGNTIYF	TGTGCCAGTAGTAGGGGACAGAACTCTGGAAACACCATATATTTT
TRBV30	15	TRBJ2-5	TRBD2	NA	CAWMRMGLAGETQYF	TGTGCCTGGATGAGAATGGGACTAGCGGGAGAGACCCAGTACTTC
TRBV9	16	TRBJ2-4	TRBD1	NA	CASSPFGQGSKNIQYF	TGTGCCAGCAGCCCCTTCGGACAGGGGTCCAAAAACATTCAGTACTTC
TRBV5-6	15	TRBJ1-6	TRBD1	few	CASSLGTGVGSPLHF	TGTGCCAGCAGCTTAGGGACAGGGGTAGGGTCACCCCTCCACTTT
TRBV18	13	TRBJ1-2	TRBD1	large	CASSPTGGYGYTF	TGTGCCAGCTCACCAACAGGGGGCTATGGCTACACCTTC
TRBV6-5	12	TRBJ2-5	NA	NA	CASTQSQETQYF	TGTGCCAGCACTCAGTCCCAAGAGACCCAGTACTTC